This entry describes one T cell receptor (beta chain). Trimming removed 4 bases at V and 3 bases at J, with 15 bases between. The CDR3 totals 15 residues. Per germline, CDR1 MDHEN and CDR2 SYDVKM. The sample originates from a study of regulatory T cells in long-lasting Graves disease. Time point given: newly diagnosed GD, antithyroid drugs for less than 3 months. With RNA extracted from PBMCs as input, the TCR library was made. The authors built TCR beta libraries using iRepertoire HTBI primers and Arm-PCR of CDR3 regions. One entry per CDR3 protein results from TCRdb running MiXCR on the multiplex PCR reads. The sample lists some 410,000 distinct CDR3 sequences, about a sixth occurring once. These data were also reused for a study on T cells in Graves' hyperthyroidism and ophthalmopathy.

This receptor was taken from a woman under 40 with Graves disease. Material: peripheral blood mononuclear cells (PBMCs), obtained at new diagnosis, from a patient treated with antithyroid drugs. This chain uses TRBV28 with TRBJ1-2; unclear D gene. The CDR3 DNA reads TGTGCCAGCAGTTCGGCGAGGGTTTGGGACTATGGCTACACCTTC. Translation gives CASSSARVWDYGYTF.